The TCR beta chain described here comes from a study of shared clonotypes between healthy human individuals. Samples underwent the assay at deep level. Clones were read by immunoSEQ multiplex PCR, and TCRdb kept only the in-frame ones, dropping some. The table has a few hundred thousand clones, 75% to 80% seen once. This CDR3 comprises 14 residues. CDR1 is GTSNPN, CDR2 SVGIG, per germline (reference sequence). There were only Caucasian adults among the donors, and all lived in Nashville, Tennessee. Genomic DNA for unsorted samples, which was extracted with the QIAamp DNA Blood Mini kit, came from some 100 million PBMCs. With respect to this clone: A far larger clone is just one base off, so this is likely a read error.

Sequencing was carried out using PBMCs. The rearrangement joins TRBV30 to TRBJ2-7; D unclear. This TCR came from a woman in her forties in good health. Some clones in this sample may be carry-over from other donors' samples. The DNA for the CDR3 is TGTGCCTGGAGTTTGAGGAACCCTTACTACGAGCATTACTTC. The encoded protein is CAWSLRNPYYEHYF.